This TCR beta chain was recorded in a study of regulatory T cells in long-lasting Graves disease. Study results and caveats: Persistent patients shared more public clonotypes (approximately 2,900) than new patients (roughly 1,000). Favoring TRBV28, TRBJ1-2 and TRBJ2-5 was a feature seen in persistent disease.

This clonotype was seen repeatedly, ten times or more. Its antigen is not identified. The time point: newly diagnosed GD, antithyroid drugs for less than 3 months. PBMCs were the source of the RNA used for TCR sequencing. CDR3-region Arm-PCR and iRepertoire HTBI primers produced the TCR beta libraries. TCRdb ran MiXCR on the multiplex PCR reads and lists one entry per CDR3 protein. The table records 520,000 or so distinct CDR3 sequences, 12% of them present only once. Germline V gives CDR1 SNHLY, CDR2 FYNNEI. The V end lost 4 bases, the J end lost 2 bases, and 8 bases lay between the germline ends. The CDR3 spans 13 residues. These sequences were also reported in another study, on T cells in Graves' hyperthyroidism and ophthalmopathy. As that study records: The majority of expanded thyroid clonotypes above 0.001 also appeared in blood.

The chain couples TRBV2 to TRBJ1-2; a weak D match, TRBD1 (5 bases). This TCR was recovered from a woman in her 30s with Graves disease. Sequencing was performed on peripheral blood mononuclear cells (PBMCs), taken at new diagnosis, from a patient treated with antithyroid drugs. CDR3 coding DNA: TGTGCCAGCAGTGGTTACAGGAACTATGGCTACACCTTC. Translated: CASSGYRNYGYTF. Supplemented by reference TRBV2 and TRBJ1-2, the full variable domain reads EPEVTQTPSHQVTQMGQEVILRCVPISNHLYFYWYRQILGQKVEFLVSFYNNEISEKSEIFDDQFSVERPDGSNFTLKIRSTKLEDSAMYFCASSGYRNYGYTFGSGTRLTVV.